These 31 T cell receptor beta chains came from one sample sequenced in a study of T cell responses to AZD1222 COVID-19 vaccine. Using immunoSEQ multiplex PCR, the repertoire was profiled, and TCRdb retains in-frame clones only, with some absent. This table holds some 130,000 clones, approximately 91% found once. The sequencing here drew on peripheral blood, taken 28 days after the second AZD1222 dose. The receptors derive from an adult who received the AZD1222 COVID-19 vaccine.

The chain is built from TRBV2 and TRBJ2-2; D ambiguous. The CDR3 consists of 15 residues. Germline CDR1 is SNHLY and CDR2 is FYNNEI. V was pared by 4 bases and J by 3 bases, with 12 bases between. In nucleotides, the CDR3 is TGTGCCAGCAGTGGGCAAGCCCGGGACACCGGGGAGCTGTTTTTT. It translates to CASSGQARDTGELFF.

This rearrangement joins TRBV28 to TRBJ2-1; D is perhaps TRBD2 (5 bases). Germline assignment: CDR1 MDHEN and CDR2 SYDVKM. There are 15 residues in the CDR3. V lost 1 base and J lost 4, with 11 bases in between. The CDR3 nucleotides are TGTGCCAGCAGTTTATCTAGCCCTCAATACAATGAGCAGTTCTTC. It encodes CASSLSSPQYNEQFF.

This chain connects TRBV27 to TRBJ1-2, with D possibly matching TRBD1 (6 bases). Trimming removed 5 bases from V and 8 bases from J, with 15 bases in between. Germline V gene sequence: CDR1 MNHEY, CDR2 SMNVEV (reference sequence). The CDR3 covers 13 residues. CDR3 bases: TGTGCCAGCAGTCCCCAGGGGTCGGGCGGCTACACCTTC. Translating it yields CASSPQGSGGYTF.

CDR3 bases: TGCGCCAGCAGCCATTTACAGGGCTACGAGCAGTACTTC. It encodes CASSHLQGYEQYF. V is TRBV4-1 and J is TRBJ2-7; possibly TRBD1 for D (6 bases). This CDR3 contains 13 residues. V was shortened by 3 bases and J by 3 bases, with 9 bases between the two germline ends. The germline V gene encodes CDR1 MGHRA and CDR2 YSYEKL.

CDR3 loop: CAWSVTRRPYNEQFF. DNA of the CDR3: TGTGCCTGGAGTGTTACTAGGCGGCCTTACAATGAGCAGTTCTTC. This chain connects TRBV30 to TRBJ2-1; D is perhaps TRBD2 (5 bases). Germline values: CDR1 GTSNPN, CDR2 SVGIG (reference sequence). Trimming stripped 0 bases from V and 4 bases from J, with 13 bases between. This CDR3 is 15 amino acids long.

This chain links TRBV28 with TRBJ1-5; no firm D call. CDR3 length: 14 residues. Trimming took off 7 bases at V and 0 bases at J, with 10 bases between the two ends. Germline-derived CDR1 and CDR2 are MDHEN and SYDVKM. CDR3 protein: CASMVGLSNQPQHF. CDR3 sequence (DNA): TGTGCCAGCATGGTCGGACTTAGCAATCAGCCCCAGCATTTT.

This chain connects TRBV6-6 to TRBJ1-4; no definite D call. Germline values: CDR1 MNHNY, CDR2 SVGAGI (reference sequence). The germline V and J ends were trimmed by 8 bases and 13 bases, with 17 bases remaining between them. The CDR3 runs to 12 residues. The CDR3 here is CASGPTRGGLFF. CDR3 DNA sequence: TGTGCCAGCGGACCTACCCGGGGAGGACTGTTTTTT.

This clone was picked up one time. The V and J genes are TRBV6-1 and TRBJ1-2, with 8 bases lining up with TRBD1. Germline V gene lookup returns CDR1 MNHNS and CDR2 SASEGT. V lost 3 bases to trimming and J lost 1 base; unmatched junction nucleotides: 16. This CDR3 is built from 19 residues. The CDR3 here is CASSDRVPGQAFINYGYTF. In DNA form, the CDR3 reads TGTGCCAGCAGTGACCGAGTGCCGGGACAGGCCTTTATTAACTATGGCTACACCTTC.

The chain couples TRBV7-3 to TRBJ2-5, with D perhaps being TRBD1 or TRBD2 (5 bases each). V lost 2 bases and J 4 bases, leaving 8 bases between the germline ends. The CDR3 contains 13 residues. CDR1 is SGHTA, CDR2 FQGTGA, per germline. CDR3 sequence (DNA): TGTGCCAGCAGCTTAGCTGGGGGAGAGACCCAGTACTTC. Amino acid sequence: CASSLAGGETQYF.

The CDR3 sequence: CASSFPARVEGLSNQPQHF. Here the CDR3 DNA reads TGTGCCAGCAGTTTCCCGGCACGTGTGGAGGGGCTTAGCAATCAGCCCCAGCATTTT. The rearrangement joins TRBV28 to TRBJ1-5, with D possibly TRBD1 on 5 matching bases. The germline CDR1 and CDR2 sequences are MDHEN and SYDVKM. This CDR3 is built from 19 residues. Trimming stripped 3 bases from V and 0 bases from J, with 21 bases between.

This clone was counted once. The V and J genes are TRBV5-6 and TRBJ2-5; D is perhaps TRBD1 (5 bases). This CDR3 spans 14 amino acids. Germline V lookup: CDR1 SGHDT, CDR2 YYEEEE. V gave up 1 base and J gave up 2 bases, with 9 bases separating them. DNA of the CDR3: TGTGCCAGCAGCTTGAAGGGGTTTCAAGAGACCCAGTACTTC. As protein: CASSLKGFQETQYF.

V is TRBV28 and J is TRBJ1-5; D perhaps matches TRBD1 (5 bases). This CDR3 is built from 14 residues. With 5 bases removed from V and 4 bases from J, the gap between germline ends came to 12 bases. Germline V gene lookup returns CDR1 MDHEN and CDR2 SYDVKM. The CDR3: CASSLLDRNQPQHF. The DNA of the CDR3 is TGTGCCAGCAGTCTACTCGACAGAAATCAGCCCCAGCATTTT.

This chain joins TRBV6-1 and TRBJ1-5; no definite D call. The germline V and J ends were trimmed by 6 bases and 0 bases, with 9 bases remaining between them. The CDR3 extends over 14 amino acids. Germline CDR1 MNHNS, CDR2 SASEGT. CDR3 sequence: CASSRVSSNQPQHF. As DNA, the CDR3 is TGTGCCAGCAGCCGCGTTTCTAGCAATCAGCCCCAGCATTTT.

The chain employs TRBV18 and TRBJ2-2; 8 nucleotides agree with TRBD1. CDR3 length: 21 residues. Germline loops: CDR1 KGHSH, CDR2 LQKENI. V gave up 3 bases and J gave up 1 base; unmatched junction bases: 19. CDR3 residues: CASSPSSTIRTGKKNTGELFF. CDR3 in DNA: TGTGCCAGCTCACCCTCCTCAACGATCCGGACAGGGAAGAAGAACACCGGGGAGCTGTTTTTT.

J is TRBJ2-1 and V is TRBV14; 11 nucleotides line up with TRBD2. V gave up 0 bases and J gave up 6 bases; unmatched junction bases: 7. This CDR3 has 17 residues. Germline-derived CDR1 and CDR2 are SGHDN and FVKESK. The CDR3 is CASSQERGSGRANEQFF. The CDR3 coding sequence is TGTGCCAGCAGCCAAGAGCGAGGTAGCGGGAGGGCCAATGAGCAGTTCTTC.

The chain carries TRBV29-1 and TRBJ2-7; 12 bases are a match to TRBD2. The CDR3 has 14 residues. The germline CDR1 and CDR2 sequences are SQVTM and ANQGSEA. V lost 4 bases and J lost 5; bases outside the gene matches: 6. This chain's CDR3 is CSVGLAGDYHEQYF. The CDR3 bases are TGCAGCGTTGGACTAGCGGGAGATTACCACGAGCAGTACTTC.

This sequence joins TRBV5-8 and TRBJ1-5; D possibly corresponds to TRBD1 (6 bases). In germline, CDR1 is SGHTS, CDR2 YDEGEE. Trimming took 0 bases from V and 1 from J, leaving 14 bases between them. The CDR3 is 17 amino acids. CDR3 sequence reads: CASSLAWGARSNQPQHF. The CDR3 nucleotides are TGTGCCAGCAGCTTGGCCTGGGGGGCGCGGAGCAATCAGCCCCAGCATTTT.

The chain carries TRBV2 and TRBJ2-1, with 7 bases identical to TRBD1. The length of the CDR3 is 12 residues. Trimming removed 10 bases from V and 8 bases from J; junction bases left unmatched: 8. The germline V gene encodes CDR1 SNHLY and CDR2 FYNNEI. The DNA for the CDR3 is TGTGCCACAGCACAGGGGCTCGATGAGCAGTTCTTC. The encoded protein is CATAQGLDEQFF.

On this clone: This same CDR3 is encoded by further DNA sequences in the sample. The chain recombines TRBV28 with TRBJ1-2, with a tentative D call TRBD1 (5 bases). With 4 bases removed from V and 2 bases from J, the gap between germline ends came to 8 bases. Per germline, CDR1 MDHEN and CDR2 SYDVKM. The CDR3 has 13 residues. In DNA form, the CDR3 reads TGTGCCAGCAGTTGGGGGAGAAACTATGGCTACACCTTC. Protein: CASSWGRNYGYTF.

A note on this clone: One junction end does not reproduce the germline sequence, and a read error may be involved. V gene TRBV10-2 combines with J gene TRBJ1-6; weak D call: TRBD1 (6 bases). The germline V gene encodes CDR1 WSHSY and CDR2 SAAADI. The CDR3 has 18 amino acids. The CDR3 DNA sequence: TGCGCCAGCAGTGCGGGGGACACGTTGAGCTCCTATAATTCACCCCTCCATTTT. Translation: CASSAGDTLSSYNSPLHF.

The gene calls are TRBV7-9 and TRBJ1-2; 9 positions agree with TRBD1. Germline CDR1 and CDR2: SEHNR and FQNEAQ (reference sequence). V trimming: 5 bases; J trimming: 5 bases; junction bases outside the gene matches: 9. The CDR3 length is 15 residues. The CDR3 coding sequence is TGTGCCAGCAGCCGGGGGACAGGGCTGCATTATGGCTACACCTTC. Protein sequence: CASSRGTGLHYGYTF.

The rearrangement uses TRBV28 and TRBJ1-1; D is unclear. V was clipped by 3 bases and J by 4 bases, with 6 bases between them. This CDR3 region has 12 residues. Germline CDR1 and CDR2: MDHEN and SYDVKM. The CDR3 protein is CASSLPRTEAFF. CDR3 sequence (DNA): TGTGCCAGCAGTTTGCCCCGCACTGAAGCTTTCTTT.

The rearrangement links TRBV11-2 to TRBJ1-5; D is perhaps TRBD1 (6 bases). From germline, CDR1 is SGHAT and CDR2 FQNNGV. Trimming left V 0 bases short and J 4 bases short, with 10 bases between. This CDR3 has 15 amino acids. CDR3 DNA sequence: TGTGCCAGCAGCTTAGACCCGGGGGCTAATCAGCCCCAGCATTTT. It translates to CASSLDPGANQPQHF.

The J gene is TRBJ2-7, the V gene TRBV6-6; 7 bases are shared with TRBD2. Germline V gene lookup returns CDR1 MNHNY and CDR2 SVGAGI (reference sequence). Trimming took 6 bases from V and 3 from J; bases not matched to a gene: 11. The length of the CDR3 is 15 residues. The CDR3 spells CASSPRRGGSYEQYF. DNA of the CDR3: TGTGCCAGCAGCCCTCGGCGGGGCGGGAGCTACGAGCAGTACTTC.

The chain joins TRBV5-8 to TRBJ1-5; 7 positions match TRBD1. CDR1 and CDR2 from the germline V gene are SGHTS and YDEGEE. CDR3 size: 16 residues. Trimming at V came to 3 bases and at J to 0 bases, leaving 6 bases not matched to a gene. Here the CDR3 reads CASSSGQLYSNQPQHF. The CDR3 DNA sequence: TGTGCCAGCAGCTCGGGACAGTTGTATAGCAATCAGCCCCAGCATTTT.

The CDR3 here is CASSSRAHRPTEAFF. DNA of the CDR3: TGTGCCAGCAGCTCCCGGGCCCACCGGCCTACTGAAGCTTTCTTT. The chain has TRBV5-5 and TRBJ1-1, with no clear D. V lost 3 bases and J 5 bases, leaving 17 bases between the germline ends. Germline V gives CDR1 SGHKS, CDR2 YYEKEE (reference sequence). The CDR3 contains 15 residues.

V gene TRBV2 combines with J gene TRBJ1-3; no firm D call. Trimming took 3 bases from V and 7 from J, leaving 4 bases between them. The germline V gene has CDR1 SNHLY and CDR2 FYNNEI. This CDR3 is 11 amino acids long. CDR3 nucleotides: TGTGCCAGCAGTGATCGGAACACCATATATTTT. It is translated as CASSDRNTIYF.

The rearrangement joins TRBV5-1 to TRBJ1-2; D gene ambiguous. The germline V gene has CDR1 SGHRS and CDR2 YFSETQ. V was shortened by 0 bases and J by 5 bases, with 8 bases between the two germline ends. This CDR3 is 13 amino acids long. The DNA for the CDR3 is TGCGCCAGCAGCTTGGTCGCTGGTTATGGCTACACCTTC. Protein product: CASSLVAGYGYTF.

The chain recombines TRBV28 with TRBJ1-2, with no clear D. Trimming pared 4 bases from V and 7 bases from J, leaving 13 bases between. The CDR3 sequence is 13 residues long. Germline values: CDR1 MDHEN, CDR2 SYDVKM. The CDR3 nucleotides are TGTGCCAGCAGTTGGGTCCGCCGGTCTGGCTACACCTTC. Its translation: CASSWVRRSGYTF.

The rearrangement links TRBV4-2 to TRBJ2-3; no reliable D call. Trimming shortened V by 3 bases and J by 5 bases, and 9 bases separated the two germline ends. This CDR3 contains 13 residues. CDR1 and CDR2 from the germline V gene are LGHNA and YNFKEQ. The chain's CDR3 is CASSHERLDTQYF. The DNA for the CDR3 is TGTGCCAGCAGCCATGAGAGATTAGATACGCAGTATTTT.

V gene TRBV30 combines with J gene TRBJ2-7; either TRBD1 or TRBD2 may fit D (5 bases each). The CDR3 extends over 14 amino acids. V lost 3 bases and J 5 bases, leaving 17 bases between the germline ends. The V gene's germline CDR1 is GTSNPN and CDR2 SVGIG (reference sequence). The CDR3 DNA reads as TGTGCCTGGAGGAGGGGTCCATTCGGAGACGAGCAGTACTTC. It specifies CAWRRGPFGDEQYF.